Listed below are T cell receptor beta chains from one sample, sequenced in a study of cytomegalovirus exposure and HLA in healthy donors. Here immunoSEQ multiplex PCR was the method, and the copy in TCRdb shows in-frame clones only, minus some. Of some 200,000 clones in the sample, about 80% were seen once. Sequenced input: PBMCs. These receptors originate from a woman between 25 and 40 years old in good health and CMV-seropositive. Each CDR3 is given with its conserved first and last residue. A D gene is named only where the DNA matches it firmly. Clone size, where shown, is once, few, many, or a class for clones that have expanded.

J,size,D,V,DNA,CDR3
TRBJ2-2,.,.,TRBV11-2,TGTGCCAGCAGCTCTACTAGCTCCGGGGAGCTGTTTTTT,CASSSTSSGELFF
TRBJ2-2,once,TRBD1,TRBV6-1,TGTGCCAGCACCCCGGGACAGGGGTTCACCGGGGAGCTGTTTTTT,CASTPGQGFTGELFF
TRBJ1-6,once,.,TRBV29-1,TGCAGCGCCGGGAGCAAACCCAATTCACCCCTCCACTTT,CSAGSKPNSPLHF
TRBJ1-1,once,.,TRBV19,TGTGCCAGTAGTTCCGGTGCACTGCGGGCTTTCTTT,CASSSGALRAFF
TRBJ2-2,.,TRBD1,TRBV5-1,TGCGCCAGCAGCCTGCCCCCGGGACAGGCTTCCACCGGGGAGCTGTTTTTT,CASSLPPGQASTGELFF
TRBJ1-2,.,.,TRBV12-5,TGTGCTAGTGGTTTGTGGGGTTTGGGAGACGGCTACACCTTC,CASGLWGLGDGYTF
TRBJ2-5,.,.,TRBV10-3,TGTGCCATCAGAGTTGGCGGGGAAGAGACCCAGTACTTC,CAIRVGGEETQYF
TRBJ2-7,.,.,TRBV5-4,TGTGCCAGCAGCTCGTCCCCGAGCTCCTACGAGCAGTACTTC,CASSSSPSSYEQYF
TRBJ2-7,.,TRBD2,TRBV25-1,TGTGCCAGCAGTTATAGCGGGGGAACGAAAGAGCAGTACTTC,CASSYSGGTKEQYF
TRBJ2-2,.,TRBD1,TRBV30,TGTGCCTGGATCGGCAGGGGGATGACCGGGGAGCTGTTTTTT,CAWIGRGMTGELFF
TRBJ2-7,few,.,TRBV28,TGTGCCAGCAGTTTACCGGGGGGCGTCTTCGAGCAGTACTTC,CASSLPGGVFEQYF
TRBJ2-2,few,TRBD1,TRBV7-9,TGTGCCAGCAGCTTCGACAGGGGAGGAACCGGGGAGCTGTTTTTT,CASSFDRGGTGELFF
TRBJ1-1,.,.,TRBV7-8,TGTGCCAGCAGCTTAGCGTCCGGGAACACTGAAGCTTTCTTT,CASSLASGNTEAFF
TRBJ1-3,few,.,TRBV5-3,TGTGCCAGATCTCTGCCCGGACAGACGAACGGAAACACCATATATTTT,CARSLPGQTNGNTIYF
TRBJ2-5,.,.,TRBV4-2,TGTGCCAGCAGCCAAGATTCGGGGGTGGTGGGCCAAGAGACCCAGTACTTC,CASSQDSGVVGQETQYF
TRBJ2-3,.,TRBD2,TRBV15,TGTGCCACCAGCAGTCACCTAGCGGGAGAGACAGATACGCAGTATTTT,CATSSHLAGETDTQYF
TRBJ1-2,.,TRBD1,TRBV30,TGTGCCTGGAGTGCCTCGGGACAGGGCTATGGCTACACCTTC,CAWSASGQGYGYTF
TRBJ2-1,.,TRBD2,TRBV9,TGTGCCAGCAGCGTGGGGGGGAGCGGGCACTACAATGAGCAGTTCTTC,CASSVGGSGHYNEQFF
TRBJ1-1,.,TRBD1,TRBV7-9,TGTGCCAGCAGCTTTCAACAGGGGATGAACACTGAAGCTTTCTTT,CASSFQQGMNTEAFF
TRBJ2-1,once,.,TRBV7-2,TGTGCCAGCAGCTTACTCGCCGGGAACAATGAGCAGTTCTTC,CASSLLAGNNEQFF
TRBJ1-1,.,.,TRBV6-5,TGTGCCAGCGCCAGGGCAGGGCGGCTTTCTGAAGCTTTCTTT,CASARAGRLSEAFF
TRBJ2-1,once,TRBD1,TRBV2,TGTGCCCGGACCACCCCCCGTGACAGGGCCATCCGAAGCTCCTACAATGAGCAGTTCTTC,CARTTPRDRAIRSSYNEQFF
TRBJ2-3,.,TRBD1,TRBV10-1,TGCGCCAGCAGTGAGGGGGGACAGGGAACGGATACGCAGTATTTT,CASSEGGQGTDTQYF
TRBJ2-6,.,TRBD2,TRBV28,TGTGCCAGCACCCCCGCCCTGGGGGGGGAGACTGGGGCCAACGTCCTGACTTTC,CASTPALGGETGANVLTF
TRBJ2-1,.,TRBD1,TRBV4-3,TGCGCCAGCAGCCAAGACTTCAGGGGGTGGTCCAATGAGCAGTTCTTC,CASSQDFRGWSNEQFF
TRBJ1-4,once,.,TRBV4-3,TGCGCCAGCAGCCAAGCGAGCTGGTCTAATGAAAAACTGTTTTTT,CASSQASWSNEKLFF
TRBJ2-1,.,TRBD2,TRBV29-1,TGCAGCGCCGAAGGCTTATGGGGACTAGCGGATTACAATGAGCAGTTCTTC,CSAEGLWGLADYNEQFF
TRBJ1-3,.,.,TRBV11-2,TGTGCCAGCAGCTTGGCCCTCAGAGGGTCTGGAAACACCATATATTTT,CASSLALRGSGNTIYF
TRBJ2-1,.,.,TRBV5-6,TGTGCCAGCAGCTTCCGGACAGCGTCCTACAATGAGCAGTTCTTC,CASSFRTASYNEQFF
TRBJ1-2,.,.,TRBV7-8,TGTGCCAGCAGCGTCAGGACAGCACTCTATGGCTACACCTTC,CASSVRTALYGYTF
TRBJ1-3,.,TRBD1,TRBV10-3,TGTGCCATCAGTGAGTCCCAGGGGGCTTCTGGAAACACCATATATTTT,CAISESQGASGNTIYF
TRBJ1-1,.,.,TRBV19,TGTGCCAGTAGTATCGCGGTGTGGGGCAGCCCTAGTAATACTGAAGCTTTCTTT,CASSIAVWGSPSNTEAFF